This passage covers 11 T cell receptor beta chains from one sample sequenced in a study of early stage breast cancer tumors. Clones were read by immunoSEQ multiplex PCR, and TCRdb kept only the in-frame ones, dropping some. Of 45,000 to 60,000 clones listed, approximately 90% are singletons. Sequenced: blood. The receptors were sampled from a person aged 70 to 85 with breast cancer.

The V and J genes are TRBV28 and TRBJ1-4; possibly TRBD1 for D (5 bases). The CDR3 runs 14 residues. The V end lost 5 bases, the J end lost 0 bases, and 7 bases lay between the germline ends. The germline gives CDR1 MDHEN, CDR2 SYDVKM. For the CDR3, the DNA is TGTGCCAGCAGTCGACAGTCAACTAATGAAAAACTGTTTTTT. Translation: CASSRQSTNEKLFF.

The chain links TRBV2 to TRBJ2-1; 10 bases agree with TRBD2. V was clipped by 6 bases and J by 1 base; unmatched bases: 12. This CDR3 has 18 residues. The germline CDR1 and CDR2 sequences are SNHLY and FYNNEI. The CDR3 DNA reads as TGTGCCAGCAGCGGGGATCTAGCGGGAGTAGGTTCCTACAATGAGCAGTTCTTC. This gives the protein CASSGDLAGVGSYNEQFF. Based on the CDR3 plus reference TRBV2 and TRBJ2-1, the full variable domain is EPEVTQTPSHQVTQMGQEVILRCVPISNHLYFYWYRQILGQKVEFLVSFYNNEISEKSEIFDDQFSVERPDGSNFTLKIRSTKLEDSAMYFCASSGDLAGVGSYNEQFFGPGTRLTVL.

V is TRBV2 and J is TRBJ2-5; tentatively, D is TRBD1 (6 bases). Germline values: CDR1 SNHLY, CDR2 FYNNEI. The CDR3 totals 13 residues. With 7 bases removed from V and 5 bases from J, the gap between germline ends came to 14 bases. This chain's CDR3 is CASNARGTETQYF. CDR3 DNA: TGTGCCAGCAATGCGAGGGGGACGGAGACCCAGTACTTC. Variable domain in full (rest from reference TRBV2 and TRBJ2-5): EPEVTQTPSHQVTQMGQEVILRCVPISNHLYFYWYRQILGQKVEFLVSFYNNEISEKSEIFDDQFSVERPDGSNFTLKIRSTKLEDSAMYFCASNARGTETQYFGPGTRLLVL.

The chain recombines TRBV11-2 with TRBJ1-1; D is uncertain. CDR1 SGHAT and CDR2 FQNNGV come from the germline V gene. The CDR3 is made up of 15 amino acids. V was shortened by 5 bases and J by 2 bases, with 15 bases between the two germline ends. The CDR3 coding sequence is TGTGCCAGCAGCCCGATTGGGAGTAGAAACACTGAAGCTTTCTTT. Its protein product is CASSPIGSRNTEAFF.

V and J are TRBV7-3 and TRBJ2-2; 8 nucleotides agree with TRBD2. The V gene end was trimmed by 3 bases and the J gene end by 4 bases; junction bases not matched to a gene: 7. CDR3 length: 16 amino acids. Germline CDR1 is SGHTA and CDR2 is FQGTGA. CDR3 amino acids: CASSFGTRVGTGELFF. The CDR3 region has the DNA TGTGCCAGCAGCTTCGGGACTAGAGTCGGCACCGGGGAGCTGTTTTTT. The variable domain in full, with the rest retrieved from reference TRBV7-3 and TRBJ2-2, is GAGVSQTPSNKVTEKGKYVELRCDPISGHTALYWYRQSLGQGPEFLIYFQGTGAADDSGLPNDRFFAVRPEGSVSTLKIQRTERGDSAVYLCASSFGTRVGTGELFFGEGSRLTVL.

The chain has TRBV18 and TRBJ1-1; a weak D match, TRBD1 (6 bases). V was cut by 3 bases and J by 5 bases, with 10 bases left in between. The germline gives CDR1 KGHSH, CDR2 LQKENI. The CDR3 is 13 residues long. The CDR3 spells CASSPRTETEAFF. The CDR3 nucleotides are TGTGCCAGCTCACCTCGGACAGAAACTGAAGCTTTCTTT.

V is TRBV7-3 and J is TRBJ2-3, with unresolved D. The CDR3 covers 13 residues. Trimming removed 5 bases at V and 2 bases at J, with 8 bases between. Germline assignment: CDR1 SGHTA and CDR2 FQGTGA. The CDR3 spells CASSADITDTQYF. The CDR3 region has the DNA TGTGCCAGCAGCGCTGACATCACAGATACGCAGTATTTT.

The chain links TRBV9 to TRBJ2-5; D might be TRBD2 (7 bases). V was clipped by 3 bases and J by 5 bases, with 20 bases between them. CDR3 size: 16 residues. CDR1 SGDLS and CDR2 YYNGEE come from the germline V gene. CDR3 nucleotides: TGTGCCAGCAGCGACACCCTGGGGGGGGCCTGGGAGACCCAGTACTTC. This translates into CASSDTLGGAWETQYF.

This clone appeared once. The J gene is TRBJ1-6, the V gene TRBV5-1, with D perhaps TRBD1 (5 bases). Trimming removed 2 bases from V and 8 bases from J, with 14 bases in between. This CDR3 is 15 amino acids long. Germline V gives CDR1 SGHRS, CDR2 YFSETQ. This chain's CDR3 is CASSFVTAGDSPLHF. The CDR3 bases are TGCGCCAGCAGCTTCGTGACAGCGGGAGATTCACCCCTCCACTTT.

V is TRBV12-5 and J is TRBJ2-3; D gene ambiguous. V was cut by 7 bases and J by 1 base, with 9 bases left in between. The length of the CDR3 is 13 residues. Per germline, CDR1 LGHNT and CDR2 FRNRAP. The CDR3 spells CASALSGTDTQYF. The CDR3 DNA is TGTGCTAGTGCTTTAAGCGGCACAGATACGCAGTATTTT.

This chain connects TRBV10-1 to TRBJ2-1, with 9 positions matching TRBD2. The CDR3 has 17 amino acids. CDR1 and CDR2 (germline): WNHNN, SYGVQD (reference sequence). Germline trimming cut 2 bases from V and 4 bases from J; bases unmatched to any gene: 9. CDR3 amino acids: CASSEEGAGGFYNEQFF. The CDR3 DNA sequence: TGCGCCAGCAGTGAGGAGGGAGCGGGGGGCTTTTACAATGAGCAGTTCTTC.